The rows below give T cell receptor beta chains drawn from one sample of a study of cytomegalovirus exposure and HLA in healthy donors. TCRdb keeps only in-frame clones here, not all; method: immunoSEQ multiplex PCR. The repertoire holds under 150,000 clones, with approximately 84% as singletons. Sequencing was performed on PBMCs. Receptors originate from a boy aged 2 to 10 in good health and CMV-seronegative. Both conserved end residues are part of each CDR3. D genes are given only for firm matches. The size entry is marked missing in some rows and otherwise reads once, few, many or a size class.

J,size,length,D,V,DNA,CDR3
TRBJ1-1,-,13,-,TRBV25-1,TGTGCCAGCACTATAGGAGGGTACACTGAAGCTTTCTTT,CASTIGGYTEAFF
TRBJ1-1,-,15,TRBD1,TRBV4-3,TGCGCCAGCAGCCAGCACAGGGGACTGGACACTGAAGCTTTCTTT,CASSQHRGLDTEAFF
TRBJ1-2,-,18,TRBD1,TRBV19,TGTGCCAGTAGTACGGGGACAGGGATGGGAACGGCTAACTATGGCTACACCTTC,CASSTGTGMGTANYGYTF
TRBJ2-5,-,15,TRBD2,TRBV18,TGTGCCAGCTCACCTTGGACTAGCGGCCAAGAGACCCAGTACTTC,CASSPWTSGQETQYF
TRBJ2-5,-,13,-,TRBV30,TGTGCCTGGGACGGGGGAGGTCGAGAGACCCAGTACTTC,CAWDGGGRETQYF
TRBJ2-3,-,15,TRBD2,TRBV23-1,TGCGCCAGCAGTCCCGGGACTAGAGCGACAGATACGCAGTATTTT,CASSPGTRATDTQYF
TRBJ2-7,-,16,TRBD2,TRBV4-2,TGTGCCAGCAGCCAAGACGAGACTAGCGGGACCTACGAGCAGTACTTC,CASSQDETSGTYEQYF
TRBJ2-7,-,16,-,TRBV4-2,TGTGCCAGCAGCCGCCCGGGGAGGACACAAAACGGCGAGCAGTACTTC,CASSRPGRTQNGEQYF
TRBJ1-4,-,16,-,TRBV11-2,TGTGCCAGCAGCCCCCGTTTAAGTCAGGGGAATGAAAAACTGTTTTTT,CASSPRLSQGNEKLFF
TRBJ2-3,-,17,TRBD2,TRBV4-1,TGCGCCAGCAGCCACCCTCATGACGGGGGGGACACAGATACGCAGTATTTT,CASSHPHDGGDTDTQYF
TRBJ2-3,once,17,TRBD1,TRBV11-3,TGTGCCAGCAGCCCTCGGACAGGGAAGGGGGGCACAGATACGCAGTATTTT,CASSPRTGKGGTDTQYF
TRBJ1-5,-,15,-,TRBV27,TGTGCCAGCAGTTTATCAGGCCACGGGGGACAGCCCCAGCATTTT,CASSLSGHGGQPQHF
TRBJ1-6,-,15,TRBD1,TRBV9,TGTGCCAGCAGCGTAGTCGACAGGGGTAATTCACCCCTCCACTTT,CASSVVDRGNSPLHF
TRBJ1-5,-,17,TRBD1,TRBV14,TGTGCCAGCAGCCAAGATAGGGGACAGGGGGTGAATCAGCCCCAGCATTTT,CASSQDRGQGVNQPQHF
TRBJ1-2,-,15,-,TRBV6-5,TGTGCCAGCAGCAGAAAGACAGAAGCTAACTATGGCTACACCTTC,CASSRKTEANYGYTF
TRBJ2-5,-,16,TRBD2,TRBV7-6,TGTGCCAGCAGCTCGGAGGCGGGACTACCGCAAGAGACCCAGTACTTC,CASSSEAGLPQETQYF
TRBJ1-5,-,16,-,TRBV11-3,TGTGCCAGCAGCTTAGATCCTCAGTACCCCAATCAGCCCCAGCATTTT,CASSLDPQYPNQPQHF
TRBJ1-2,medium-sized,14,TRBD1,TRBV6-1,TGTGCCAGCACGGGGGACAGCAAAGGGGATGGCTACACCTTC,CASTGDSKGDGYTF
TRBJ1-2,-,16,TRBD1,TRBV19,TGTGCCAGTAGTATTCGCCCCCCACAGGGGCTCGGTGGCTACACCTTC,CASSIRPPQGLGGYTF
TRBJ2-6,-,15,TRBD1,TRBV2,TGTGCCAGCATTACAGGGGGCTCTGGGGCCAACGTCCTGACTTTC,CASITGGSGANVLTF
TRBJ1-5,-,16,-,TRBV4-2,TGTGCCAGCAGCCAAGATCCCCAGAACAGCAATCAGCCCCAGCATTTT,CASSQDPQNSNQPQHF
TRBJ1-1,-,12,TRBD1,TRBV19,TGTGCCGCCTACAGGGGGAACACTGAAGCTTTCTTT,CAAYRGNTEAFF
TRBJ1-1,-,14,-,TRBV6-6,TGTGCCAGCAGGACACTCACAGGGACCAGCGAAGCTTTCTTT,CASRTLTGTSEAFF
TRBJ2-2,-,16,-,TRBV5-1,TGCGCCAGCAGCTTGTCCGGGGGGCGAGACACCGGGGAGCTGTTTTTT,CASSLSGGRDTGELFF
TRBJ1-1,-,15,TRBD1,TRBV6-5,TGTGCCAGCAGTTACAGGGGGACAGGGATATCTGAAGCTTTCTTT,CASSYRGTGISEAFF
TRBJ1-4,few,12,-,TRBV27,TGTGCCAGCAGTTTAAGCGGGGGAAAACTGTTTTTT,CASSLSGGKLFF
TRBJ2-3,-,16,TRBD2,TRBV4-2,TGTGCCAGCAGCCAAGTAGCGGGGGGCGGGACAGATACGCAGTATTTT,CASSQVAGGGTDTQYF
TRBJ2-5,once,13,TRBD1,TRBV29-1,TGCAGCGTTGAAGTCGGCAGGGGGGAGACCCAGTACTTC,CSVEVGRGETQYF
TRBJ1-4,-,16,TRBD1,TRBV6-1,TGTGCCAGCAGTGACATCCAGGGGGCAACTAATGAAAAACTGTTTTTT,CASSDIQGATNEKLFF
TRBJ2-2,-,14,-,TRBV6-5,TGTGCCAGCAGTAGTAAGCCGAACACCGGGGAGCTGTTTTTT,CASSSKPNTGELFF
TRBJ1-4,-,15,TRBD1,TRBV5-8,TGTGCCAGCAGCCCGACGACAGGGTTGATCGGAAAACTGTTTTTT,CASSPTTGLIGKLFF
TRBJ1-1,-,14,-,TRBV5-1,TGCGCCAGCGCCTCCCAGACACTGAACACTGAAGCTTTCTTT,CASASQTLNTEAFF
TRBJ2-2,once,15,-,TRBV6-5,TGTGCCAGCAGTTACTCCACAGGTTTTTCGGGGGAGCTGTTTTTT,CASSYSTGFSGELFF
TRBJ1-4,-,16,-,TRBV19,TGTGCCAGTAGTATAGGCGTTCAGGGGCAAGCTGAAAAACTGTTTTTT,CASSIGVQGQAEKLFF
TRBJ2-3,-,16,TRBD2,TRBV9,TGTGCCAGCAGCGTAGAGGGAAGCGGGGACACAGATACGCAGTATTTT,CASSVEGSGDTDTQYF
TRBJ2-1,-,14,-,TRBV27,TGTGCCAGCAGTTTTTGGCAGGGTCCCAATGAGCAGTTCTTC,CASSFWQGPNEQFF
TRBJ2-3,-,17,TRBD2,TRBV27,TGTGCCAGCAGTTTTCTAGCGGGGGGGCGTGGAACAGATACGCAGTATTTT,CASSFLAGGRGTDTQYF
TRBJ1-4,-,12,-,TRBV30,TGTGCCTGGAGTCGGCGGAATGAAAAACTGTTTTTT,CAWSRRNEKLFF
TRBJ1-4,few,13,-,TRBV27,TGTGCCAGCAGTATTGGGGGAGGGGAAAAACTGTTTTTT,CASSIGGGEKLFF
TRBJ1-1,once,14,-,TRBV9,TGTGCCAGCAGCGCGCAGACATCGAACACTGAAGCTTTCTTT,CASSAQTSNTEAFF
TRBJ2-7,-,12,TRBD1,TRBV18,TGTGCCAGCTCATTTGGACAGGACGAGCAGTACTTC,CASSFGQDEQYF
TRBJ2-7,-,15,TRBD2,TRBV6-4,TGTGCCAGCAGTCTACAAGCGGGGGCCCCCTACGAGCAGTACTTC,CASSLQAGAPYEQYF
TRBJ1-2,-,13,-,TRBV27,TGTGCCAGCAGTTTATTTGGGGAGGATGGCTACACCTTC,CASSLFGEDGYTF
TRBJ2-5,-,17,TRBD2,TRBV7-9,TGTGCCAGCAGCCTCCCCGGGACTAGCGGGGGGCGGGAGACCCAGTACTTC,CASSLPGTSGGRETQYF
TRBJ2-1,-,17,TRBD2,TRBV5-1,TGCGCCAGCAGCTCGCTACGAGGACTAGCGGGAGGCGGTGAGCAGTTCTTC,CASSSLRGLAGGGEQFF
TRBJ1-6,-,15,-,TRBV10-3,TGTGCCATCAGCCCGGAGGCAGTGGTTAATTCACCCCTCCACTTT,CAISPEAVVNSPLHF
TRBJ1-2,-,13,-,TRBV5-1,TGCGCCAGCAGCACGGGGGGGGGCGGAGGCTACACCTTC,CASSTGGGGGYTF
TRBJ1-1,-,14,TRBD1,TRBV6-4,TGTGCCAGCAGTGACGGACAGGGGGCCACTGAAGCTTTCTTT,CASSDGQGATEAFF